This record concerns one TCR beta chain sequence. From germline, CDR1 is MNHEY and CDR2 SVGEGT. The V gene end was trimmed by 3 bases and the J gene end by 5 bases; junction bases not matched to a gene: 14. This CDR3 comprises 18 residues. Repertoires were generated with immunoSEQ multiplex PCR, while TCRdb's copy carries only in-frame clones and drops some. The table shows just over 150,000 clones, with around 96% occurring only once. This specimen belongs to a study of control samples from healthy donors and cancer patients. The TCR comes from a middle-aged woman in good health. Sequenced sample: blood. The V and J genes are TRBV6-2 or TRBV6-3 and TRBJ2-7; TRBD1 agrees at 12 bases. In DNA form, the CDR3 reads TGTGCCAGCAGTTATCCCAGGCTACGCCGGGACAGGGGGCACGAGCAGTACTTC. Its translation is CASSYPRLRRDRGHEQYF.